This TCR beta chain was sequenced during a study of shared clonotypes between healthy human individuals. Within Nashville, Tennessee resided all donors, each a Caucasian adult. Sequenced by immunoSEQ multiplex PCR; TCRdb stores in-frame clones only, minus some. The repertoire includes 2.3 million or so clones, approximately 95% of them detected once, and 0.35% to 0.5% sits in the top ten. As to this clone: Its matching antigen is unknown.

This CDR3 is built from 12 residues. Germline V gene data show CDR1 as GTSNPN and CDR2 as SVGIG (reference sequence). V was trimmed by 2 bases and J by 7 bases, leaving 8 bases between them. Study-wide findings and caveats: Memory subsets had estimated richness that was generally smaller than that of naive subsets.

V usage is TRBV30 and J usage is TRBJ1-4; no clear D gene. The sample taken for sequencing was naive CD4+ T cells from PBMCs. Subset: CD45RA+ positively selected. The TCR comes from a man aged 18-30 years in good health. Some clones in this sample may be carry-over from other donors' samples. The CDR3 spells CAWSPESEKLFF. The CDR3 bases are TGTGCCTGGAGTCCGGAAAGTGAAAAACTGTTTTTT.